The TCR beta chain described here comes from a study of human T cells and chemical hapten exposure. Time point specified: patch test 1, 2 weeks after DPC sensitization. Stated treatment: therapeutic diphenylcyclopropenone sensitization with weekly scalp DPC. Study-level points and caveats: Counts of expanded TCRs at PT1 were positively correlated with patch test score.

TCRdb ran MiXCR on the RACE reads and lists one entry per CDR3 protein. Among about 70,000 distinct CDR3 sequences listed, around 10% were seen once. V gave up 2 bases and J gave up 2 bases, with 13 bases separating them. The CDR3 is 16 residues long. Germline loops: CDR1 KGHSH, CDR2 LQKENI. This clonotype showed up just a few times. What it binds is unknown. This sequence was found in a woman in her 40s with alopecia areata. Some clones in this sample may be carry-over from other donors' samples. This chain links TRBV18 with TRBJ1-3; a weak D match, TRBD1 (5 bases). The material was whole blood, obtained in connection with sensitization to the hapten diphenylcyclopropenone (DPC). The CDR3 DNA reads as TGTGCCAGCTCACCATCGCAGGGCGGCGCTGGAAACACCATATATTTT. Amino acid sequence: CASSPSQGGAGNTIYF.